These 27 T cell receptor beta chains share one sample of origin, sequenced in a study of T cells expressing NK-cell markers. TCRdb re-called the 5' RACE reads and gives one entry per CDR3 protein, without DNA. The table gives 400,000 to 450,000 distinct CDR3 sequences; the top ten clones make up about 7.1% of it. Input material: blood T cells: a sorted CD56 or NKG2C T cell subset, CD4+ or CD8+ T cells, or bulk PBMC T cells (not recorded which). The receptor set was obtained from a woman between 18 and 70 years old in good health.

This sequence joins TRBV11-2 and TRBJ2-3. This CDR3 is built from 14 residues. Germline V gene lookup returns CDR1 SGHAT and CDR2 FQNNGV. CDR3 residues: CASSLIKGRDTQYF.

The rearrangement joins TRBV20-1 to TRBJ2-7; TCRdb reports TRBD1, a call that lacks DNA to check it against. Germline V gene lookup returns CDR1 DFQATT and CDR2 SNEGSKA (reference sequence). The CDR3 is made up of 15 amino acids. This CDR3 is CSARDSDRQGYEQYF.

The chain joins TRBV27 to TRBJ2-1; absent DNA, TCRdb's TRBD2 call cannot be checked. In germline, CDR1 is MNHEY, CDR2 SMNVEV (reference sequence). The CDR3 is made up of 16 amino acids. CDR3 sequence reads: CASTLRRGSSYNEQFF.

The rearrangement joins TRBV6-1 to TRBJ2-1; with no DNA, the TCRdb D assignment of TRBD1 cannot be verified. Germline V CDR1 and CDR2: MNHNS, SASEGT. This CDR3 is built from 16 residues. This CDR3 is CASSEGPRGVDNEQFF.

V gene TRBV7-9 combines with J gene TRBJ2-5; TCRdb names TRBD1, which stays unverified in the absence of DNA. The V gene's germline CDR1 is SEHNR and CDR2 FQNEAQ (reference sequence). The CDR3 runs 17 residues. CDR3 in amino acids: CASSLVGGTPDKETQYF.

The CDR3 region is CSARGVWGTDTQYF. The chain carries TRBV20-1 and TRBJ2-3; absent DNA, TCRdb's TRBD1 call cannot be checked. CDR1 DFQATT and CDR2 SNEGSKA come from the germline V gene (reference sequence). This CDR3 has 14 amino acids.

The chain has TRBV6-6 and TRBJ1-6; TCRdb picks TRBD1, but there is no DNA to check that call. Germline V CDR1 and CDR2: MNHNY, SVGAGI (reference sequence). There are 11 residues in the CDR3. CDR3 loop: CASTLGGVPIF.

The chain couples TRBV20-1 to TRBJ1-4. The CDR3 is made up of 14 amino acids. Germline V gene lookup returns CDR1 DFQATT and CDR2 SNEGSKA (reference sequence). CDR3 residues: CSARDLVEGGKLFF.

The V gene is TRBV27, the J gene TRBJ2-1; TCRdb returns TRBD2, unconfirmable since there is no DNA. There are 16 residues in the CDR3. Germline V lookup: CDR1 MNHEY, CDR2 SMNVEV (reference sequence). This chain's CDR3 is CASSPLAGGYYNEQFF.

The chain employs TRBV6-1 and TRBJ2-5; TCRdb calls TRBD2, which cannot be checked without DNA. The CDR3 has 14 residues. Germline V gene lookup returns CDR1 MNHNS and CDR2 SASEGT. Here the CDR3 reads CASSQGLGEETQYF.

The chain joins TRBV6-2 or TRBV6-3 to TRBJ1-5. There are 14 residues in the CDR3. The germline V gene has CDR1 MNHEY and CDR2 SVGEGT. Here the CDR3 reads CASSYSGVNQPQHF.

The rearrangement uses TRBV6-2 or TRBV6-3 and TRBJ1-6; the TCRdb D gene call, TRBD1, has no DNA to confirm it. Germline V gene sequence: CDR1 MNHEY, CDR2 SVGEGT. The length of the CDR3 is 15 residues. The CDR3 sequence: CASSYSTGGNSPLHF.

The chain links TRBV9 to TRBJ2-3. The CDR3 runs to 15 residues. CDR1 is SGDLS, CDR2 YYNGEE, per germline. The CDR3 spells CASSVVPETTDTQYF.

The V gene is TRBV7-3, the J gene TRBJ2-2; the TCRdb call, TRBD1, lacks DNA for checking. This CDR3 region has 15 residues. The germline V gene encodes CDR1 SGHTA and CDR2 FQGTGA. The CDR3 loop reads CASSLGTESTGELFF.

The genes are TRBV20-1 and TRBJ2-3; TCRdb indicates TRBD1, and absent DNA this call remains unverified. The CDR3 is made up of 14 amino acids. The V gene's germline CDR1 is DFQATT and CDR2 SNEGSKA (reference sequence). CDR3 residues: CSANGGAPPDTQYF.

The gene calls are TRBV19 and TRBJ2-2. The CDR3 sequence is 11 residues long. The germline gives CDR1 LNHDA, CDR2 SQIVND (reference sequence). CDR3 sequence reads: CASTGTGELFF.

V and J are TRBV29-1 and TRBJ2-5; the TCRdb call, TRBD1, lacks DNA for checking. Germline V gene sequence: CDR1 SQVTM, CDR2 ANQGSEA. The CDR3 spans 13 residues. The CDR3 here is CSVIISAGETQYF.

J is TRBJ1-1 and V is TRBV3-1. This CDR3 contains 14 residues. The germline CDR1 and CDR2 sequences are LGHDT and YNNKEL (reference sequence). CDR3: CATRLRGARGEAFF.

The chain recombines TRBV7-6 with TRBJ2-2. Germline V gene sequence: CDR1 SGHVS, CDR2 FNYEAQ. CDR3 length: 14 residues. The CDR3 loop is CASSLKRNTGELFF.

The chain is built from TRBV7-9 and TRBJ2-1; no DNA is available, so the TRBD1 call from TCRdb remains unchecked. Germline CDR1 and CDR2: SEHNR and FQNEAQ (reference sequence). This CDR3 is built from 14 residues. CDR3 in amino acids: CASSLGRNPNEQFF.

V and J are TRBV30 and TRBJ2-5; as DNA is missing, the TRBD1 call by TCRdb cannot be tested. Germline-derived CDR1 and CDR2 are GTSNPN and SVGIG (reference sequence). There are 14 residues in the CDR3. CDR3 protein: CACLEWGGQETQYF.

This chain connects TRBV7-2 to TRBJ2-5; with no DNA, the TCRdb D assignment of TRBD1 cannot be verified. The V gene's germline CDR1 is SGHTA and CDR2 FQGNSA. CDR3 length equals 16 residues. CDR3: CASSFSQIDSQETQYF.

CDR3 residues: CASSPGQTNQPQHF. This chain uses TRBV9 with TRBJ1-5; the TCRdb D gene call, TRBD1, has no DNA to confirm it. CDR3 size: 14 residues. The germline CDR1 and CDR2 sequences are SGDLS and YYNGEE.

V usage is TRBV7-3 and J usage is TRBJ2-4; TCRdb returns TRBD2, unconfirmable since there is no DNA. Germline V gene sequence: CDR1 SGHTA, CDR2 FQGTGA. The CDR3 runs 14 residues. Here the CDR3 reads CASSSGGFSDIQYF.

The chain carries TRBV2 and TRBJ2-2. This CDR3 spans 13 amino acids. CDR1 is SNHLY, CDR2 FYNNEI, per germline. The CDR3 region is CASSRHYTGELFF.

The chain has TRBV12-3 or TRBV12-4 and TRBJ2-3; TCRdb reports TRBD1, a call that lacks DNA to check it against. This CDR3 spans 15 amino acids. CDR3 amino acids: CASSPLRTRPDTQYF.

J is TRBJ1-1 and V is TRBV4-3. Germline-derived CDR1 and CDR2 are LGHNA and YSLEER. The CDR3 length is 14 residues. The CDR3 reads CASSQEGRGTEAFF.